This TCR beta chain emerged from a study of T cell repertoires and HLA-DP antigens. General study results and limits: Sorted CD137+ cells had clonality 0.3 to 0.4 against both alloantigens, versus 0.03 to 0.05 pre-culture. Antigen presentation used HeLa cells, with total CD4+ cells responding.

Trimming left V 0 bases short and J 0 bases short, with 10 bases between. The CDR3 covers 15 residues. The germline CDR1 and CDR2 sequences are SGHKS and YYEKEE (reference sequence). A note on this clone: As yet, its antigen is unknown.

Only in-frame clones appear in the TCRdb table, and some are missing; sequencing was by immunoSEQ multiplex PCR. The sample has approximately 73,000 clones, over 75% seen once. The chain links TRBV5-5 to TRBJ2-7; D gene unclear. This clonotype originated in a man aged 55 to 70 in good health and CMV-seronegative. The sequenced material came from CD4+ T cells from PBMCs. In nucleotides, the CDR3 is TGTGCCAGCAGCTTGGCCGCTGGGCTCTCCTACGAGCAGTACTTC. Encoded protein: CASSLAAGLSYEQYF.